These 7 T cell receptor beta chains originate from one sample sequenced in a study of blood T cell repertoires in COVID-19. Data came from immunoSEQ multiplex PCR; TCRdb stores just in-frame clones and leaves some out. The table includes approximately 47,000 clones, roughly 90% detected once. The sample taken for sequencing was peripheral blood. The receptors were gathered from a man in his 70s with active COVID-19.

This CDR3 reads CASSLGGSYGYTF. For the CDR3, the DNA is TGTGCCAGCAGCTTAGGGGGCAGCTATGGCTACACCTTC. The V call is TRBV11-2, the J call TRBJ1-2, with D possibly TRBD1 on 5 matching bases. The length of the CDR3 is 13 residues. Trimming stripped 1 base from V and 4 bases from J, with 7 bases between. Per germline, CDR1 SGHAT and CDR2 FQNNGV.

The CDR3 DNA reads as TGTGCCAGCAGCCCCTTTACAGGGATGAACACTGAAGCTTTCTTT. This sequence encodes CASSPFTGMNTEAFF. The V call is TRBV7-2, the J call TRBJ1-1; possibly TRBD1 for D (6 bases). This CDR3 is built from 15 residues. The V end lost 5 bases, the J end lost 0 bases, and 13 bases lay between the germline ends. The germline CDR1 and CDR2 sequences are SGHTA and FQGNSA.

This chain links TRBV3-1 (or the pseudogene TRBV3-2) with TRBJ2-7; 13 positions agree with TRBD2. V gave up 4 bases and J gave up 6 bases; unmatched junction bases: 6. This CDR3 spans 15 amino acids. Germline V gene sequence: CDR1 LGHDT, CDR2 YNNKEL (reference sequence). CDR3 protein: CASSRGLAGELEQYF. CDR3 coding DNA: TGTGCCAGCAGCCGTGGACTAGCGGGGGAACTCGAGCAGTACTTC.

The V and J genes are TRBV6-6 and TRBJ2-7, with 7 nucleotides matching TRBD1. Germline V gene data show CDR1 as MNHNY and CDR2 as SVGAGI (reference sequence). The CDR3 length is 12 residues. Here the CDR3 reads CAAGTATYEQYF. The CDR3 bases are TGTGCGGCCGGGACAGCAACCTACGAGCAGTACTTC.

This clone has more than one count but fewer than ten. The V and J genes are TRBV15 and TRBJ1-1; tentatively, D is TRBD1 (5 bases). This CDR3 is built from 15 residues. Germline values: CDR1 LNHNV, CDR2 YYDKDF (reference sequence). The V end lost 0 bases, the J end lost 5 bases, and 13 bases lay between the germline ends. Written as DNA, the CDR3 is TGTGCCACCAGCAGAGATTATGGGGGGAATACTGAAGCTTTCTTT. Translation gives CATSRDYGGNTEAFF. The variable domain in full, completed from reference TRBV15 and TRBJ1-1, reads DAMVIQNPRYQVTQFGKPVTLSCSQTLNHNVMYWYQQKSSQAPKLLFHYYDKDFNNEADTPDNFQSRRPNTSFCFLDIRSPGLGDTAMYLCATSRDYGGNTEAFFGQGTRLTVV.

This chain connects TRBV5-8 to TRBJ1-1; D call uncertain. The CDR3 extends over 13 amino acids. V was shortened by 7 bases and J by 5 bases, with 15 bases between the two germline ends. Per germline, CDR1 SGHTS and CDR2 YDEGEE. This CDR3 is CASRGLTRTEAFF. CDR3 DNA sequence: TGTGCCAGCCGAGGATTGACGAGGACTGAAGCTTTCTTT.

As DNA, the CDR3 is TGTGCCAGCAGCTTTGGAGCTCAGTATTTT. Protein sequence: CASSFGAQYF. V gene TRBV11-3 combines with J gene TRBJ2-3; no clear D gene. V was clipped by 3 bases and J by 12 bases, with 7 bases between them. The CDR3 has 10 residues. The germline V gene has CDR1 SGHNT and CDR2 YENEEA.